Sequencing of this T cell receptor beta chain was carried out in a study of shared clonotypes between healthy human individuals. Overall study results and limits: Sequencing depth was expected to affect clonotype sharing among donors.

With regard to this clone: The antigen is not known.

Between the trimmed V and J ends, which lost 5 bases and 1 base, there was a span of 6 bases. Per germline, CDR1 SGHDT and CDR2 YYEEEE. CDR3 length: 13 amino acids. Clones were sequenced by immunoSEQ multiplex PCR, and TCRdb holds only the in-frame ones, with some missing. Of millions of clones detected, roughly 95% appear once; the ten largest clones hold under 0.15%. Sample: naive CD4+ T cells sorted from blood. Subset indicated: CD45RA+ positively selected. This rearrangement joins TRBV5-6 to TRBJ2-2; D ambiguous. This receptor was identified in a man aged 18 to 30 in good health. Written as DNA, the CDR3 is TGTGCCAGCAGTTCAGAGAACACCGGGGAGCTGTTTTTT. Its protein product is CASSSENTGELFF.